The rows below give T cell receptor beta chains drawn from one sample of a study of T cell changes during pregnancy in multiple sclerosis. Produced via immunoSEQ multiplex PCR; TCRdb's table is partial and in-frame only. Of tens of thousands of clones in the sample, 80% to 90% were seen once. The sample was peripheral blood, taken before pregnancy. The receptors originated from a female donor with multiple sclerosis, enrolled in a pregnancy study. CDR3s include the opening cysteine and the closing phenylalanine or tryptophan. A D gene is named only where the DNA matches it firmly. Only part of the rows carry a size: once, few, many, or a class if the clone is expanded.

CDR3nt: TGTGCCATACAGGGATTCCATGAGCAGTTCTTC
CDR3aa: CAIQGFHEQFF
abundance: -
d_gene: -
j_gene: TRBJ2-1
v_gene: TRBV6-1

CDR3nt: TGTGCCAGCTCACCCCCCGGGACAACGAACACTGAAGCTTTCTTT
CDR3aa: CASSPPGTTNTEAFF
abundance: -
d_gene: -
j_gene: TRBJ1-1
v_gene: TRBV18

CDR3nt: TGTGCCAGTAGTAGAGATGGGACAGGAAATCAGCCCCAGCATTTT
CDR3aa: CASSRDGTGNQPQHF
abundance: -
d_gene: TRBD1
j_gene: TRBJ1-5
v_gene: TRBV19

CDR3nt: TGTGCCAGCAGCTTAGGCGCAGGCTCTGAGACCCAGTACTTC
CDR3aa: CASSLGAGSETQYF
abundance: -
d_gene: -
j_gene: TRBJ2-5
v_gene: TRBV7-9

CDR3nt: TGTGCCAGTACCGCGGACAGGGTTGTTTCCACTGAAGCTTTCTTT
CDR3aa: CASTADRVVSTEAFF
abundance: -
d_gene: TRBD1
j_gene: TRBJ1-1
v_gene: TRBV19

CDR3nt: TGTGCCAGCAATACCGGGACAGGGGAGCATCAGCCCCAGCATTTT
CDR3aa: CASNTGTGEHQPQHF
abundance: -
d_gene: TRBD1
j_gene: TRBJ1-5
v_gene: TRBV28

CDR3nt: TGTGCCAGCAGTGCAGTGCTAGCGGGAGGGCCCGGGGAGCTGTTTTTT
CDR3aa: CASSAVLAGGPGELFF
abundance: -
d_gene: TRBD2
j_gene: TRBJ2-2
v_gene: TRBV2

CDR3nt: TGCGCCAGCAGCTGGACAGGGTCCGGAAACACCATATATTTT
CDR3aa: CASSWTGSGNTIYF
abundance: few
d_gene: TRBD1
j_gene: TRBJ1-3
v_gene: TRBV5-1

CDR3nt: TGCGCCAGCAGCTGGCGAGGGACAGGGGTTAATGAGCAGTTCTTC
CDR3aa: CASSWRGTGVNEQFF
abundance: -
d_gene: TRBD1
j_gene: TRBJ2-1
v_gene: TRBV5-1

CDR3nt: TGTGCCAGTAGTAATCGCGGGAACCTATACGAGCAGTACTTC
CDR3aa: CASSNRGNLYEQYF
abundance: once
d_gene: -
j_gene: TRBJ2-7
v_gene: TRBV19

CDR3nt: TGTGCCACCGGGCCGGGGGTCATTCAGTACTTC
CDR3aa: CATGPGVIQYF
abundance: few
d_gene: -
j_gene: TRBJ2-4
v_gene: TRBV27

CDR3nt: TGTGCCAGCAGCGTGAGCGGTCTCGGCGAGCAGTACTTC
CDR3aa: CASSVSGLGEQYF
abundance: -
d_gene: -
j_gene: TRBJ2-7
v_gene: TRBV9

CDR3nt: TGTGCCAGCAGCTTAACGGATGGACTGGCCTACGAGCAGTACTTC
CDR3aa: CASSLTDGLAYEQYF
abundance: -
d_gene: -
j_gene: TRBJ2-7
v_gene: TRBV7-6

CDR3nt: TGTGCCATCAGTCCCGGGACAGGGGGCACCCCTAACTATGGCTACACCTTC
CDR3aa: CAISPGTGGTPNYGYTF
abundance: -
d_gene: TRBD1
j_gene: TRBJ1-2
v_gene: TRBV10-3

CDR3nt: TGTGCCAGCAGCCTACTAGCGGGAGAGTTCACAGATACGCAGTATTTT
CDR3aa: CASSLLAGEFTDTQYF
abundance: once
d_gene: TRBD2
j_gene: TRBJ2-3
v_gene: TRBV28

CDR3nt: TGTGCCAGCAGCTTAGTTGCAGGGGGCGTCGACTATGGCTACACCTTC
CDR3aa: CASSLVAGGVDYGYTF
abundance: -
d_gene: TRBD1
j_gene: TRBJ1-2
v_gene: TRBV11-3

CDR3nt: TGTGCCAGCAGCTTGCAGGGTGACACTGAAGCTTTCTTT
CDR3aa: CASSLQGDTEAFF
abundance: -
d_gene: -
j_gene: TRBJ1-1
v_gene: TRBV7-2

CDR3nt: TGTGCCAGCAGCCCCAGGGGGCCCACGGCCAACGTCCTGACTTTC
CDR3aa: CASSPRGPTANVLTF
abundance: -
d_gene: TRBD1
j_gene: TRBJ2-6
v_gene: TRBV11-2

CDR3nt: TGCGCCAGCAGACCCAACGCGCCAGGGCCTGGCTACACCTTC
CDR3aa: CASRPNAPGPGYTF
abundance: -
d_gene: -
j_gene: TRBJ1-2
v_gene: TRBV5-1

CDR3nt: TGTGCCAGCAGTGAATGGGCAGGGATCGGTCGCAATCAGCCCCAGCATTTT
CDR3aa: CASSEWAGIGRNQPQHF
abundance: -
d_gene: -
j_gene: TRBJ1-5
v_gene: TRBV6-1

CDR3nt: TGTGCCAGCAGCCGAGGGTCCTCCGGGACAGGGAGTGAAAAACTGTTTTTT
CDR3aa: CASSRGSSGTGSEKLFF
abundance: -
d_gene: TRBD1
j_gene: TRBJ1-4
v_gene: TRBV5-8

CDR3nt: TGTGCCAGCAGTCCGACAGGGGGAACTGAAGCTTTCTTT
CDR3aa: CASSPTGGTEAFF
abundance: -
d_gene: TRBD1
j_gene: TRBJ1-1
v_gene: TRBV7-3

CDR3nt: TGTGCCAGTGGGCATCCGCGACAGGGGACGGAAGAGACCCAGTACTTC
CDR3aa: CASGHPRQGTEETQYF
abundance: -
d_gene: TRBD1
j_gene: TRBJ2-5
v_gene: TRBV19